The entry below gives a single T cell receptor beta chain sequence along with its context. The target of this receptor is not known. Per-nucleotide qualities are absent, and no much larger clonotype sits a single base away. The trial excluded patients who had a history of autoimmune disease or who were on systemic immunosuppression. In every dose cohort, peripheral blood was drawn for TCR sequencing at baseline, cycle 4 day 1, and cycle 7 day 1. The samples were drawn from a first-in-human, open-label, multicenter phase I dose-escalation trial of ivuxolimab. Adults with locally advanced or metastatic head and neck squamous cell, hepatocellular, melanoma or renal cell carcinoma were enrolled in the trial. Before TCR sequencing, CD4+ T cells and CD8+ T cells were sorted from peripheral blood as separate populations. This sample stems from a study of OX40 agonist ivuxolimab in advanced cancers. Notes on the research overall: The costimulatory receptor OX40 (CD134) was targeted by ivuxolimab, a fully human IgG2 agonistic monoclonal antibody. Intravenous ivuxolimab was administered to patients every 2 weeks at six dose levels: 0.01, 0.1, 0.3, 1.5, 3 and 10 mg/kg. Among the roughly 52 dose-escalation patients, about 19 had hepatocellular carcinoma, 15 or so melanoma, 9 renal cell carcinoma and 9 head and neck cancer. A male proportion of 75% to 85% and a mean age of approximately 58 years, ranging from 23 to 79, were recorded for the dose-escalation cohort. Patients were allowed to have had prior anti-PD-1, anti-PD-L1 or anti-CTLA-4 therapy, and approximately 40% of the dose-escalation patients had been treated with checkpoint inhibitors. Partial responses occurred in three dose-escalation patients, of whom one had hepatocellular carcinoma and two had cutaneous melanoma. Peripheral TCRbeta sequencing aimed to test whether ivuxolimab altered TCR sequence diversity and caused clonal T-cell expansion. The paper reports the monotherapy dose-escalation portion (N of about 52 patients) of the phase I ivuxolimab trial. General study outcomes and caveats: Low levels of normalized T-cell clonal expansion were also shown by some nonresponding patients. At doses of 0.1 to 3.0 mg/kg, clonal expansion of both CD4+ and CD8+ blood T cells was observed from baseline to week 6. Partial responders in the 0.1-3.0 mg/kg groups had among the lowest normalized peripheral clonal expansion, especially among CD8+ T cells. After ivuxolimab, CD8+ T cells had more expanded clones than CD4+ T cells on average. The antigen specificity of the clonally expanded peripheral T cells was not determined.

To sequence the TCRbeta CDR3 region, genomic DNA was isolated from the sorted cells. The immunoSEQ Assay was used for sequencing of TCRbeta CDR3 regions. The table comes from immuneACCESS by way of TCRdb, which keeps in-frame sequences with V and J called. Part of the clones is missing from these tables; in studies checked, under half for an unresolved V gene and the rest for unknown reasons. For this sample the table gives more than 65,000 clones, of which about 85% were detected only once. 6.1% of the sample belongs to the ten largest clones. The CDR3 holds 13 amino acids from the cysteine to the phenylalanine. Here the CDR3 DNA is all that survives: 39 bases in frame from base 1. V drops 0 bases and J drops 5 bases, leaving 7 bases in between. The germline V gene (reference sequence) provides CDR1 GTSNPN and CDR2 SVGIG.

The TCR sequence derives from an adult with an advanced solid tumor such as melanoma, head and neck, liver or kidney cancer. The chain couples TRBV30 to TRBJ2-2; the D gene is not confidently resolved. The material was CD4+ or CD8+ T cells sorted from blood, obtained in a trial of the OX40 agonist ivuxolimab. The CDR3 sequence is CAWSVWGTGELFF. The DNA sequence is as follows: TGTGCCTGGAGTGTATGGGGTACCGGGGAGCTGTTTTTT.